This T cell receptor beta chain is drawn from a study of shared clonotypes between healthy human individuals. Looked up from germline, CDR1 is SGHRS and CDR2 is YFSETQ. V dropped 1 base and J dropped 0 bases, with 8 bases sitting between them. The CDR3 is made up of 15 amino acids. Measured with immunoSEQ multiplex PCR; TCRdb has only the in-frame clones, and not every one. The sample has 1.6 million or so clones, around 98.5% seen once. The sequenced material came from naive CD4+ T cells sorted from blood. Described subset: CD45RA+ positively selected. The chain employs TRBV5-1 and TRBJ1-3; D gene uncertain. The sequence was obtained from a man aged 30-40 years in good health. CDR3 nucleotide sequence: TGCGCCAGCAGCTTGTTAGGAAACTCTGGAAACACCATATATTTT. Amino acids: CASSLLGNSGNTIYF.